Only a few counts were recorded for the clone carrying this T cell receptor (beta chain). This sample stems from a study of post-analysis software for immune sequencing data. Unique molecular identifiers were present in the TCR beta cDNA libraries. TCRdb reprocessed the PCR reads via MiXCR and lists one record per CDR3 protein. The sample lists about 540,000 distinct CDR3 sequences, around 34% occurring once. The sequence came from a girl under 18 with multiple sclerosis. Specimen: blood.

The CDR3 nucleotides are TGTGCCAGCAGCTCCATGTCAGGGCAGCCCCAGCATTTT. Translated, it gives CASSSMSGQPQHF. The V and J genes are TRBV7-2 and TRBJ1-5; D is possibly TRBD1 (5 bases). V lost 4 bases, J lost 7 bases, and 11 bases lay in between. Germline CDR1 SGHTA, CDR2 FQGNSA. CDR3 length: 13 residues.